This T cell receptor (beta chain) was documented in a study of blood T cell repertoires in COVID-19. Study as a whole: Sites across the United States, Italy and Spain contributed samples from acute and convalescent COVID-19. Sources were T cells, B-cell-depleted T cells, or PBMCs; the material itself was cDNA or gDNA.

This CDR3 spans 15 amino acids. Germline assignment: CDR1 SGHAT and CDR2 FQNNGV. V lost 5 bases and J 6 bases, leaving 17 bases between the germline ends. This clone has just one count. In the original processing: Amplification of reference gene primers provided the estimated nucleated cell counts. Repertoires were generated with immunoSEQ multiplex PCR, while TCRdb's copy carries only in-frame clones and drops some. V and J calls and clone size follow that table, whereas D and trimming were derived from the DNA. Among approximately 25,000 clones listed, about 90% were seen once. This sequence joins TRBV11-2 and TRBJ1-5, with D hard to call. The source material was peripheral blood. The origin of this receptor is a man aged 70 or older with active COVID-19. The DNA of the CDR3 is TGTGCCAGCAGCCCGGACTCTGGTTCTGGTCAGCCCCAGCATTTT. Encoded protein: CASSPDSGSGQPQHF.